These 23 T cell receptor beta chains share one sample of origin, sequenced in a study of beta chain features in type 1 diabetes. These receptors' antigens are unknown. Findings of the study overall: In all four CD4+ subsets, TCRB CDR3 length was significantly, moderately reduced in type 1 diabetes.

cDNA synthesis used the whole RNA isolate, giving expressed TCRB sequences. Sequenced by immunoSEQ multiplex PCR; TCRdb stores in-frame clones only, minus some. This table has approximately 170,000 clones, less than 10% appearing once. The sample was central memory CD4+ T cells from blood. These receptors all come from a young man with type 1 diabetes.

This clone has a handful of counts. The chain carries TRBV2 and TRBJ2-7; no definite D call. The CDR3 runs 9 residues. Germline values: CDR1 SNHLY, CDR2 FYNNEI. The V end lost 10 bases, the J end lost 9 bases, and 10 bases lay between the germline ends. The CDR3 region is CAIGEAQYF. The DNA for the CDR3 is TGTGCCATTGGAGAGGCGCAGTACTTC.

This clone was observed a few times. This rearrangement joins TRBV5-1 to TRBJ2-5; 10 bases fit TRBD2. The CDR3 runs to 16 residues. V shed 0 bases, J shed 1 base, and the junction held 3 bases outside the gene matches. Germline CDR1 is SGHRS and CDR2 is YFSETQ. Here the CDR3 reads CASSLESGRAQETQYF. In DNA form, the CDR3 reads TGCGCCAGCAGCTTGGAAAGCGGGAGGGCCCAAGAGACCCAGTACTTC. Filled out from reference TRBV5-1 and TRBJ2-5, the complete variable domain reads KAGVTQTPRYLIKTRGQQVTLSCSPISGHRSVSWYQQTPGQGLQFLFEYFSETQRNKGNFPGRFSGRQFSNSRSEMNVSTLELGDSALYLCASSLESGRAQETQYFGPGTRLLVL.

This clone was recorded a few times. V gene TRBV9 combines with J gene TRBJ2-2; 9 nucleotides match TRBD1. The CDR3 extends over 15 amino acids. V lost 5 bases to trimming and J lost 5 bases; unmatched junction nucleotides: 7. Germline values: CDR1 SGDLS, CDR2 YYNGEE. The CDR3 DNA is TGTGCCAGCAGGAGACAGGGGGATTTTACCGGGGAGCTGTTTTTT. Its translation: CASRRQGDFTGELFF. Drawing the rest from reference TRBV9 and TRBJ2-2, the complete variable domain is DSGVTQTPKHLITATGQRVTLRCSPRSGDLSVYWYQQSLDQGLQFLIQYYNGEERAKGNILERFSAQQFPDLHSELNLSSLELGDSALYFCASRRQGDFTGELFFGEGSRLTVL.

This clone appeared a few times. This sequence joins TRBV6-5 and TRBJ2-7, with 9 bases identical to TRBD2. Trimming took 5 bases from V and 0 from J; bases not matched to a gene: 2. The V gene's germline CDR1 is MNHEY and CDR2 SVGAGI. There are 14 residues in the CDR3. CDR3 amino acids: CASSGTSPSYEQYF. CDR3 in DNA: TGTGCCAGCAGTGGGACTAGCCCCTCCTACGAGCAGTACTTC.

This clone has a handful of counts. The rearrangement links TRBV9 to TRBJ2-3, with 8 bases fitting TRBD2. V shed 0 bases and J 4 bases; nucleotides not matched to a gene: 4. This CDR3 has 15 amino acids. Germline lookup yields CDR1 SGDLS and CDR2 YYNGEE. CDR3 in DNA: TGTGCCAGCAGCGTAGCCAGCGGGAGTCCAGATACGCAGTATTTT. Translated: CASSVASGSPDTQYF.

This clone was observed a handful of times. The J gene is TRBJ1-6, the V gene TRBV2; the D is unclear. The CDR3 spans 14 residues. Trimming removed 7 bases at V and 16 bases at J, with 23 bases between. Per germline, CDR1 SNHLY and CDR2 FYNNEI. The CDR3 nucleotides are TGTGCCAGCACTGGCCCGGGGTTTGCCGGGAGGCTCCACTTT. Its translation: CASTGPGFAGRLHF.

V and J are TRBV23-1 and TRBJ1-2; TRBD1 might be the D (5 bases). TRBV23-1 is placed among ORFs of uncertain function. This CDR3 is 15 amino acids long. The V end lost 7 bases, the J end lost 0 bases, and 15 bases lay between the germline ends. This CDR3 is CASKGQVPANYGYTF. For the CDR3, the DNA is TGCGCCAGCAAGGGGCAAGTTCCGGCTAACTATGGCTACACCTTC.

This clone was detected many times. Other DNA sequences within the sample encode an identical CDR3. The V call is TRBV5-1, the J call TRBJ2-6, with D tentatively TRBD2 (5 bases). This CDR3 comprises 16 residues. Trimming removed 2 bases from V and 0 bases from J, with 9 bases in between. Germline V gives CDR1 SGHRS, CDR2 YFSETQ. CDR3 in amino acids: CASSLGSPSGANVLTF. The CDR3 DNA follows: TGCGCCAGCAGCTTAGGGAGCCCCTCTGGGGCCAACGTCCTGACTTTC.

This clone has only a few counts. The chain has TRBV27 and TRBJ1-2; D may be TRBD1 (5 bases). Trimming took off 5 bases at V and 7 bases at J, with 20 bases between the two ends. Germline values: CDR1 MNHEY, CDR2 SMNVEV (reference sequence). The CDR3 contains 15 residues. CDR3: CASSIDPGRVSGYTF. CDR3 bases: TGTGCCAGCAGTATCGACCCTGGCAGGGTTTCTGGCTACACCTTC.

There are a few counts of this clone. The rearrangement links TRBV5-1 to TRBJ2-5; weak D call: TRBD2 (5 bases). V was shortened by 4 bases and J by 1 base, with 11 bases between the two germline ends. Germline CDR1 SGHRS, CDR2 YFSETQ. This CDR3 contains 14 residues. CDR3 in amino acids: CASSHGRGQETQYF. CDR3 DNA sequence: TGCGCCAGCAGCCACGGACGGGGCCAAGAGACCCAGTACTTC.

This clone was seen only a few times. V gene TRBV21-1 combines with J gene TRBJ1-2; the D call TRBD1 from the table was never checked on the DNA. TRBV21-1 is shown as a pseudogene. CDR3 length: 14 amino acids. CDR3 sequence: CASSPRQANYGYTF. The CDR3 coding sequence is TGTGCCAGCAGCCCCCGGCAGGCTAACTATGGCTACACCTTC.

This clone was seen ten or more times. The J gene is TRBJ1-2, the V gene TRBV1; the table calls TRBD1, which could not be checked here. TRBV1 has pseudogene status. CDR3 length: 19 residues. The CDR3 nucleotides read TGCACCAGCAGCCAAGTCCTTACGGGACAGTTGGAAGAACACTATGGCTACACCTTC. Protein product: CTSSQVLTGQLEEHYGYTF.

The chain has TRBV10-3 and TRBJ2-3; TRBD1 matches at 8 bases. Germline V lookup: CDR1 ENHRY, CDR2 SYGVKD. Losses at the gene ends were 5 bases for V and 3 bases for J; bases not matched to a gene: 10. The CDR3 is made up of 16 amino acids. As DNA, the CDR3 is TGTGCCATCAGTACTTCCGGGACAGGCACAACAGATACGCAGTATTTT. Residues: CAISTSGTGTTDTQYF.

This clone has more than one count but fewer than ten. The V call is TRBV5-1, the J call TRBJ2-7, with 7 bases fitting TRBD2. The J segment lost 0 bases and the V segment lost 2 bases, leaving 11 bases of the junction unmatched. This CDR3 has 17 residues. Germline CDR1 is SGHRS and CDR2 is YFSETQ. CDR3 region: CASSFAGRGDYSYEQYF. The CDR3 bases are TGCGCCAGCAGCTTTGCCGGCCGAGGGGACTACTCCTACGAGCAGTACTTC. Variable domain in full (rest from reference TRBV5-1 and TRBJ2-7): KAGVTQTPRYLIKTRGQQVTLSCSPISGHRSVSWYQQTPGQGLQFLFEYFSETQRNKGNFPGRFSGRQFSNSRSEMNVSTLELGDSALYLCASSFAGRGDYSYEQYFGPGTRLTVT.

The chain is built from TRBV15 and TRBJ2-1, with 12 bases matching TRBD2. The junction had 2 bases not matched to a gene; V was cut back by 1 base and J by 4 bases. Germline V gene sequence: CDR1 LNHNV, CDR2 YYDKDF (reference sequence). CDR3 length: 16 residues. CDR3 in amino acids: CATSRGTSGAYNEQFF. CDR3 DNA sequence: TGTGCCACCAGCAGAGGGACTAGCGGGGCGTACAATGAGCAGTTCTTC.

This clone was seen more than once but under ten times. The chain joins TRBV7-9 to TRBJ1-6, with a tentative D call TRBD1 (5 bases). V was pared by 1 base and J by 7 bases, with 8 bases between. The CDR3 runs to 14 residues. Germline V gene sequence: CDR1 SEHNR, CDR2 FQNEAQ (reference sequence). The DNA for the CDR3 is TGTGCCAGCAGCTTAGGGGGGGTAAATTCACCCCTCCACTTT. Protein sequence: CASSLGGVNSPLHF.

The V gene is TRBV2, the J gene TRBJ2-5, with TRBD2 as a possible D gene (5 bases). Germline loops: CDR1 SNHLY, CDR2 FYNNEI. The ends were cut back, 7 bases at V and 2 bases at J, with 8 bases in the middle. CDR3 length: 12 residues. The CDR3 loop reads CASNREQETQYF. CDR3 coding DNA: TGTGCCAGCAACCGGGAACAAGAGACCCAGTACTTC.

This rearrangement joins TRBV27 to TRBJ1-5, with D unclear. Between the trimmed V and J ends, which lost 1 base and 7 bases, there was a span of 17 bases. There are 16 residues in the CDR3. CDR1 and CDR2 (germline): MNHEY, SMNVEV (reference sequence). The CDR3 region has the DNA TGTGCCAGCAGTTTATTCAGCTGGCCCCGGGGACAGCCCCAGCATTTT. Its protein product is CASSLFSWPRGQPQHF.

This clone has a handful of counts. The chain links TRBV10-3 to TRBJ2-5, with D possibly matching TRBD2 (6 bases). The CDR3 consists of 16 residues. V gave up 0 bases and J gave up 1 base, with 12 bases separating them. Germline values: CDR1 ENHRY, CDR2 SYGVKD. In DNA, the CDR3 is TGTGCCATCAGTGAGTCTGCTAGCGCTATCCAAGAGACCCAGTACTTC. Translation: CAISESASAIQETQYF.

This clone was observed a handful of times. This chain joins TRBV2 and TRBJ2-1; the D gene is possibly TRBD2 (6 bases). There are 15 residues in the CDR3. V was shortened by 6 bases and J by 4 bases, with 16 bases between the two germline ends. The V gene's germline CDR1 is SNHLY and CDR2 FYNNEI. The CDR3 bases are TGTGCCAGCAGGCGACTAGGAACTAATTACAATGAGCAGTTCTTC. Translated, it gives CASRRLGTNYNEQFF.

This clone came up a few times. The gene calls are TRBV5-4 and TRBJ2-3; the match to TRBD2 covers 15 bases. The length of the CDR3 is 16 residues. Germline trimming cut 6 bases from V and 6 bases from J; bases unmatched to any gene: 8. CDR1 and CDR2 from the germline V gene are SGHNT and YYREEE (reference sequence). DNA of the CDR3: TGTGCCAGCAAAATGGGACTAGCGGGAGGTTCGGATACGCAGTATTTT. It yields the protein CASKMGLAGGSDTQYF.

The V gene is TRBV9, the J gene TRBJ1-2; D perhaps matches TRBD1 (6 bases). Germline lookup yields CDR1 SGDLS and CDR2 YYNGEE. This CDR3 comprises 16 residues. V lost 4 bases to trimming and J lost 4 bases, with 20 bases between them. The chain's CDR3 is CASSPEPTGNFYGYTF. The CDR3 region has the DNA TGTGCCAGCAGCCCAGAACCTACAGGGAACTTCTATGGCTACACCTTC.

This clone was found a few times. The genes are TRBV18 and TRBJ1-2; no firm D call. The V end lost 2 bases, the J end lost 6 bases, and 10 bases lay between the germline ends. Germline CDR1 reads KGHSH; CDR2 reads LQKENI. CDR3 length: 13 residues. The CDR3 region has the DNA TGTGCCAGCTCACCAGATCGGGAGGATGGCTACACCTTC. Protein product: CASSPDREDGYTF.